Each of the 25 T cell receptor beta chains below was sequenced from the same sample in a study of cytomegalovirus exposure and HLA in healthy donors. The study ran its PCR with 60 Vbeta and 13 Jbeta primers. Assay: immunoSEQ multiplex PCR; the TCRdb copy retains only in-frame clones and omits some. Recorded for this sample: more than 95,000 clones. The sequencing sample was made of PBMCs. The source of these receptors is a man aged 25 to 45 in good health and CMV-seronegative.

This sequence joins TRBV5-1 and TRBJ2-3; maybe TRBD2 (6 bases). Per the germline V gene, CDR1 is SGHRS and CDR2 is YFSETQ. The V and J ends lost 1 base and 2 bases respectively, with 11 bases between them. The CDR3 loop spans 15 amino acids. DNA of the CDR3: TGCGCCAGCAGCTTGTCAGCGGACTACACAGATACGCAGTATTTT. Protein product: CASSLSADYTDTQYF.

This chain connects TRBV7-9 to TRBJ2-6, with D possibly TRBD1 on 6 matching bases. The CDR3 is made up of 15 amino acids. V was shortened by 5 bases and J by 3 bases, with 11 bases between the two germline ends. Germline V gene lookup returns CDR1 SEHNR and CDR2 FQNEAQ (reference sequence). CDR3 nucleotide sequence: TGTGCCAGCAGCGACAGGATTTTTGGGGCCAACGTCCTGACTTTC. Translating it yields CASSDRIFGANVLTF. Supplemented by reference TRBV7-9 and TRBJ2-6, the full variable domain reads DTGVSQNPRHKITKRGQNVTFRCDPISEHNRLYWYRQTLGQGPEFLTYFQNEAQLEKSRLLSDRFSAERPKGSFSTLEIQRTEQGDSAMYLCASSDRIFGANVLTFGAGSRLTVL.

The V gene is TRBV7-3, the J gene TRBJ2-1; maybe TRBD1 (7 bases). Germline CDR1 and CDR2: SGHTA and FQGTGA. This CDR3 has 14 residues. Trimming removed 3 bases from V and 5 bases from J, with 11 bases in between. For the CDR3, the DNA is TGTGCCAGCAGCTTCGGGGGACAGAACAATGAGCAGTTCTTC. Encoded protein: CASSFGGQNNEQFF.

The V gene is TRBV29-1, the J gene TRBJ2-5; D unclear. The J call may be in error: the DNA end matches TRBJ2-7 better. This CDR3 is built from 12 residues. Germline-derived CDR1 and CDR2 are SQVTM and ANQGSEA. CDR3: CSVESDSYEQYF. DNA for the CDR3: TGCAGCGTTGAATCAGACTCCTACGAGCAGTACTTC.

The V call is TRBV5-1, the J call TRBJ1-1; a weak D match, TRBD1 (5 bases). In germline, CDR1 is SGHRS, CDR2 YFSETQ. V shed 4 bases and J shed 0 bases, with 13 bases lying between them. The CDR3 length is 15 residues. The CDR3 coding sequence is TGCGCCAGCAGCGCGGGACCAGAAATGAACACTGAAGCTTTCTTT. Protein: CASSAGPEMNTEAFF.

The chain has TRBV6-5 and TRBJ1-5; D uncertain. Germline CDR1 reads MNHEY; CDR2 reads SVGAGI. Trimming stripped 5 bases from V and 1 base from J, with 9 bases between. The CDR3 has 14 residues. CDR3 residues: CASSTGVSNQPQHF. For the CDR3, the DNA is TGTGCCAGCAGTACCGGGGTGAGCAATCAGCCCCAGCATTTT.

In DNA form, the CDR3 reads TGTGCCAGCAGTTTAGCGGGACTAGCGACAGATACGCAGTATTTT. This encodes CASSLAGLATDTQYF. The J gene is TRBJ2-3, the V gene TRBV27; 10 positions agree with TRBD2. The ends lost 2 bases at V and 3 bases at J; junction bases unmatched: 2. The CDR3 totals 15 residues. Germline CDR1 and CDR2: MNHEY and SMNVEV (reference sequence).

The V gene is TRBV28, the J gene TRBJ1-3; 10 bases fit TRBD1. The junction had 12 bases not matched to a gene; V was cut back by 7 bases and J by 9 bases. The CDR3 has 15 amino acids. Germline V gives CDR1 MDHEN, CDR2 SYDVKM. The CDR3 coding sequence is TGTGCCAGCACTCGTTCCGGGACAGGGGAGGGCACCATATATTTT. This sequence encodes CASTRSGTGEGTIYF.

V gene TRBV7-8 combines with J gene TRBJ2-2, with TRBD2 identical over 7 bases. The length of the CDR3 is 15 residues. The germline V gene encodes CDR1 SGHVS and CDR2 FQNEAQ. J gave up 0 bases and V 3 bases, and 1 base lay outside the gene matches. CDR3 nucleotides: TGTGCCAGCAGCTTTAGCGGGTCGAACACCGGGGAGCTGTTTTTT. Its translation is CASSFSGSNTGELFF.

This rearrangement joins TRBV30 to TRBJ1-3, with TRBD1 matching over 9 bases. The germline gives CDR1 GTSNPN, CDR2 SVGIG (reference sequence). The V segment lost 0 bases and the J segment 4 bases; nucleotides outside the gene matches: 1. This CDR3 has 14 amino acids. The CDR3 reads CAWSVQGAGNTIYF. In DNA form, the CDR3 reads TGTGCCTGGAGTGTACAGGGGGCAGGAAACACCATATATTTT.

This chain joins TRBV28 and TRBJ2-4, with TRBD1 identical over 7 bases. The CDR3 spans 14 residues. CDR1 MDHEN and CDR2 SYDVKM come from the germline V gene. The junction had 1 base not matched to a gene; V was cut back by 5 bases and J by 0 bases. CDR3 residues: CASSDRVAKNIQYF. The CDR3 DNA sequence: TGTGCCAGCAGTGACAGGGTAGCCAAAAACATTCAGTACTTC.

This chain joins TRBV29-1 and TRBJ1-1, with D possibly being TRBD1 (6 bases). The CDR3 covers 14 residues. Germline V gives CDR1 SQVTM, CDR2 ANQGSEA. V was trimmed by 5 bases and J by 4 bases, leaving 17 bases between them. The DNA for the CDR3 is TGCAGCGTTCTTAGGGGGGGGCAGAGCACTGAAGCTTTCTTT. Amino acid sequence: CSVLRGGQSTEAFF.

The V gene is TRBV5-1, the J gene TRBJ2-7; 13 bases are a match to TRBD2. There are 15 residues in the CDR3. Trimming removed 0 bases from V and 8 bases from J; junction bases left unmatched: 5. The germline V gene encodes CDR1 SGHRS and CDR2 YFSETQ. CDR3 in DNA: TGCGCCAGCAGCTTGGATGGACTAGCGGGAGCCCAGCAGTACTTC. The encoded protein is CASSLDGLAGAQQYF. The whole variable domain, filled in from reference TRBV5-1 and TRBJ2-7, reads KAGVTQTPRYLIKTRGQQVTLSCSPISGHRSVSWYQQTPGQGLQFLFEYFSETQRNKGNFPGRFSGRQFSNSRSEMNVSTLELGDSALYLCASSLDGLAGAQQYFGPGTRLTVT.

The chain combines TRBV27 with TRBJ2-5, with TRBD1 identical over 7 bases. The J call may be faulty, since TRBJ2-7 better matches the DNA end. There are 14 residues in the CDR3. The germline V gene has CDR1 MNHEY and CDR2 SMNVEV (reference sequence). DNA of the CDR3: TGTGCCAGCAGTACAGGGGATAATATCTACGAGCAGTACTTC. Translation: CASSTGDNIYEQYF.

The chain carries TRBV27 and TRBJ1-2; TRBD1 matches 8 bases. The junction had 2 bases not matched to a gene; V was cut back by 6 bases and J by 2 bases. The CDR3 totals 13 residues. Looked up from germline, CDR1 is MNHEY and CDR2 is SMNVEV (reference sequence). This CDR3 is CASSRGLNYGYTF. Written as DNA, the CDR3 is TGTGCCAGCAGCAGGGGGCTCAACTATGGCTACACCTTC.

The V and J genes are TRBV9 and TRBJ1-4; D gene uncertain. Per germline, CDR1 SGDLS and CDR2 YYNGEE. V shed 0 bases and J shed 0 bases, with 12 bases lying between them. The CDR3 is 17 amino acids. The CDR3 loop reads CASSVGAVFATNEKLFF. In nucleotides, the CDR3 is TGTGCCAGCAGCGTAGGGGCAGTATTTGCAACTAATGAAAAACTGTTTTTT.

The rearrangement uses TRBV14 and TRBJ2-3; D is perhaps TRBD1 (7 bases). The CDR3 sequence is 15 residues long. Trimming left V 4 bases short and J 4 bases short, with 15 bases between. CDR1 is SGHDN, CDR2 FVKESK, per germline. The CDR3 DNA reads TGTGCCAGCAGCCCCAGGGGGGTTTACGCAGATACGCAGTATTTT. This translates into CASSPRGVYADTQYF.

The genes are TRBV2 and TRBJ2-7; the D gene is possibly TRBD1 (5 bases). The CDR3 has 15 residues. V was trimmed by 6 bases and J by 1 base, leaving 16 bases between them. The germline V gene has CDR1 SNHLY and CDR2 FYNNEI. The CDR3 sequence is CASSLGVPGSYEQYF. The CDR3 bases are TGTGCCAGCAGCTTAGGGGTCCCAGGGTCCTACGAGCAGTACTTC.

The V and J genes are TRBV27 and TRBJ2-1, with 8 bases lining up with TRBD2. The J segment lost 5 bases and the V segment lost 4 bases, leaving 7 bases of the junction unmatched. CDR1 and CDR2 (germline): MNHEY, SMNVEV (reference sequence). The CDR3 length is 15 residues. Written as DNA, the CDR3 is TGTGCCAGCAGTTCTTTTCGACTAGCGAACAATGAGCAGTTCTTC. Translation: CASSSFRLANNEQFF.

The chain is built from TRBV6-1 and TRBJ1-4, with D hard to call. This CDR3 is built from 11 residues. With 6 bases removed from V and 7 bases from J, the gap between germline ends came to 6 bases. Looked up from germline, CDR1 is MNHNS and CDR2 is SASEGT. The CDR3 nucleotides read TGTGCCAGCAGGGAGATTGAAAAACTGTTTTTT. Translation gives CASREIEKLFF.

As concerns this clone: The identical CDR3 is also encoded by other nucleotide sequences in the sample. The chain joins TRBV5-1 to TRBJ2-7; the D gene is possibly TRBD2 (5 bases). The germline V and J ends were trimmed by 0 bases and 0 bases, with 10 bases remaining between them. This CDR3 is built from 15 residues. In germline, CDR1 is SGHRS, CDR2 YFSETQ. The CDR3 sequence is CASSLEGASSYEQYF. The CDR3 region has the DNA TGCGCCAGCAGCTTGGAGGGAGCAAGCTCCTACGAGCAGTACTTC.

The chain joins TRBV12-5 to TRBJ2-1; 8 bases agree with TRBD2. The CDR3 spans 14 residues. J lost 4 bases, V lost 9 bases, and 8 bases had no gene match. The germline V gene has CDR1 LGHNT and CDR2 FRNRAP. The CDR3 region has the DNA TGTGCTAGCGGGGGGGGGAGGCAATACAATGAGCAGTTCTTC. Translating gives CASGGGRQYNEQFF.

The rearrangement joins TRBV7-9 to TRBJ2-5; a possible D gene is TRBD1 (5 bases). Germline assignment: CDR1 SEHNR and CDR2 FQNEAQ (reference sequence). This CDR3 comprises 14 residues. V gave up 1 base and J gave up 2 bases, with 8 bases separating them. CDR3 coding DNA: TGTGCCAGCAGCTTAGGTTCAGGGCAAGAGACCCAGTACTTC. Encoded protein: CASSLGSGQETQYF.

V is TRBV5-4 and J is TRBJ2-3; 7 nucleotides line up with TRBD1. Germline-derived CDR1 and CDR2 are SGHNT and YYREEE (reference sequence). This CDR3 has 14 amino acids. V was clipped by 6 bases and J by 0 bases; unmatched bases: 4. The CDR3 nucleotides read TGTGCCAGCAACCGACAGGGCAGCACAGATACGCAGTATTTT. Its translation is CASNRQGSTDTQYF.

The chain employs TRBV5-8 and TRBJ2-7, with a possible D match to TRBD1 (6 bases). Germline V gene data show CDR1 as SGHTS and CDR2 as YDEGEE. This CDR3 is 13 amino acids long. Trimming took 2 bases from V and 6 from J, leaving 12 bases between them. The CDR3 region is CASSLVRGGEQYF. DNA of the CDR3: TGTGCCAGCAGCTTAGTCAGGGGTGGCGAGCAGTACTTC.